This record covers a single T cell receptor (beta chain). Its antigen is still unknown. No much larger clone is present one base from it, and per-base qualities are unavailable. CDR1 MNHEY and CDR2 SMNVEV are derived from the germline V gene (reference sequence). Including the terminal cysteine and phenylalanine, the CDR3 comprises 14 residues. The sequence is cut down to CDR3 DNA, 42 bases in frame from base 1. The junction carries 14 bases between V and J, which are trimmed by 5 bases and 7 bases respectively. The entry originates in a study of cytomegalovirus exposure and HLA in healthy donors (dated by TCRdb to about 2017). Concerning the study at large: An earlier analysis of a few hundred of the donors reported about 280 Gb of sequence data and some 110 million unique TCR beta sequences obtained from some 200 million T cells. Typing coverage varied by locus: roughly 629-640 donors for A, B, C, DRB1 and DQB1; more than 500 for DQA1; around 570 for DPA1; more than 450 for DPB1. The aim of the study was to test whether cataloging public T cell receptors could identify signatures of past pathogen exposure. Across about 380 genotyped donors of the cohort, an average of about 250,000 unique TCR beta nucleotide sequences per donor were sequenced, and 15% to 20% of those sequences were non-productive. In an earlier analysis of 500 to 650 of the donors, high-throughput TCR beta sequencing was used to judge whether each TCR beta V gene segment behaved as functional or pseudogenic. Rather than drawing on any new phenotypic data, the later analysis identified candidate immune exposures from TCR beta sequences and the way those sequences occurred across donors. Of the 300 to 400 genotyped donors, approximately 83% fell in the genetic ancestry cluster associated with self-reported Caucasian donors. Both class I and class II loci were covered by HLA typing, at four-digit resolution. A separate validation cohort of roughly 120 different subjects was used in addition to the approximately 670-subject first cohort. Several DR-DQ haplotypes were handled as single units for association and clustering, since linkage in the cohort was strong. Donor age, sex, ethnicity and CMV serostatus were collected together with the repertoire data. Roughly 300 gigabases of sequencing data and 70 million to 100 million unique TCR sequences made up an early release that covered fewer than 650 HLA-typed donors. The T cell repertoires of 666 subjects were profiled by immunosequencing and related to cytomegalovirus serostatus. In a later analysis, previously published TCR beta repertoires from several hundred donors were re-analyzed and high-resolution HLA genotyping was added so that TCR occurrence patterns could be studied. Every discovery cohort repertoire had been produced on one sequencing platform. High-throughput TCR immunosequencing, statistical association of individual TCRs with disease status, and machine learning were combined to predict cytomegalovirus infection status. A later genetic analysis used genome-wide SNP genotypes for about 60% of the roughly 670 donors, treating that subset as a discovery cohort. What the research found in general, with its limitations: In a later analysis, TCR association rates were found to vary across HLA loci, with the most associated TCRs seen for DRB1 alleles and the fewest for HLA-C alleles. Because HLA typing was missing for some donors at each locus, association tests included only the typed subset. Immune exposure information for the cohort was limited to CMV serostatus. The earlier analysis of about 600 of the donors excluded some 15 rarely observed V segments, including chromosome 9 orphons, because counts were too low. In a later analysis, HLA-associated TCR beta chains were found to be more clonally expanded and to have lower generation probabilities than equally common non-associated chains. Only TCR beta chains were sequenced in this cohort, and the absence of alpha or paired-chain data limited detectable features. Roughly uniform sequencing depth across donors was assumed in presence/absence analyses, although this assumption may not hold. Linkage disequilibrium might explain the correlated functional status among segregating V segments, but an unknown experimental factor could not be ruled out. The 87-base-pair reads could not distinguish some IMGT-functional V segments, including TRBV6-2 and TRBV6-3, so those segments were excluded. V-gene and J-gene trimming of TCR beta chains was associated with a missense DCLRE1C variant in a later genetic analysis, and the association was replicated in an independent cohort. A later analysis found that most CMV-associated TCR beta chains appeared HLA-restricted, with HLA associations seemingly driven largely by CMV exposure. In vitro tests confirmed that a few of the cytomegalovirus-associated TCR beta chains recognize cytomegalovirus antigens. In an earlier analysis of fewer than 700 of the donors, most TCR beta V segments appeared in productive rearrangements about 90% or about 30% of the time, broadly matching IMGT annotations. Several of the top co-occurrence clusters appeared to be linked to parvovirus B19, influenza, CMV and Epstein-Barr virus, according to a later analysis. A later genetic analysis reported fewer N-insertions in productive TCRs among donors in an Asian-associated ancestry cluster than the approximately 700-donor mean. A group of highly shared sequence variants was considered likely to be a technical artifact of the sequencing pipeline. In both the original and validation cohorts, the classifier was reported to diagnose cytomegalovirus status with high specificity and sensitivity. Assigning TCR associations to individual alleles was difficult when HLA alleles, especially DR and DQ, strongly co-occurred. A further reported finding was that TCR beta sequences accurately predicted the HLA-A and HLA-B alleles for most subjects in the first cohort. Most TCR sequences were seen in very few donors, while some public TCRs were found in many individuals. According to the authors, the approach could potentially be generalized to other disease states and immunological phenotypes. In the study, around 150 TCR beta chains were listed as associated with cytomegalovirus. Specific HLA alleles were associated with some 15,000 TCR beta sequences at a false discovery rate of 0.05 in a later analysis.

The cohort was made up of about 670 healthy bone marrow donors. All cohort members were sampled while nominally healthy, although unrecorded immune exposures were likely present. The donor tested CMV seronegative, placing the donor among the 350 to 400 seronegative members of the cohort. Each donor provided a peripheral blood sample, and peripheral blood mononuclear cells were used for TCR beta sequencing. Genomic DNA extraction from the blood cell samples was performed with the Qiagen DNeasy Blood Extraction Kit. The library was made by the immunoSEQ multiplex PCR assay. For the multiplex PCR, a mixture combining 60 forward primers for TCR Vbeta segments and 13 reverse primers for TCR Jbeta segments was used. The CDR3 region of rearranged TCR beta genes was amplified from genomic DNA with a multiplex PCR assay. The Illumina HiSeq System was used to sequence the amplified TCR beta libraries as 87-base-pair reads. For the original study's pipeline: A later analysis counted approximately 84 million unique TCR beta chains across the 690 or so repertoires, and around 9.9 million of these chains were shared by at least two donors. To remove PCR and sequencing errors, raw reads were error-corrected and collapsed into unique sequences using a nearest-neighbor algorithm that merged closely related sequences. To assign V, D and J gene segments, CDR3 sequences were aligned to IMGT reference sequences. For a sequence to be retained, a match of at least six nucleotides was required to both a V gene segment and a J gene segment. Rearrangements were called productive when the CDR3 lacked stop codons and stayed in frame with V and J; all others were non-productive. CDR3 was defined according to IMGT convention as the region running from the second conserved V-encoded cysteine to the conserved J-encoded phenylalanine. The earlier analysis of 450 to 750 of the donors excluded any sequence lacking an unambiguous match to a single V gene segment. In an earlier analysis of approximately 590 of the donors, a V segment was called functional when productive rearrangements were above 56.7%, and segregating when the standard deviation between donors exceeded 5%. To diagnose cytomegalovirus status from the catalog of TCR beta chain sequences, a statistical classification framework was built. In a later analysis, TCR nucleotide sequences were compared against IMGT/GENE-DB human TR gene sequences so that V and J genes could be assigned. A later analysis assigned CDR3 sequences and most-parsimonious VDJ recombination scenarios with the TCRdist pipeline. A later analysis defined each TCR beta chain by its CDR3 amino acid sequence plus V-gene family, and excluded reads lacking a unique V-gene family. As a way to deal with suspected cross-contamination and a sequencing artifact, a later analysis dropped 450 to 600 nucleotide sequences that were highly shared and had low generation probability. A later analysis calculated a clonal expansion index for each public chain from normalized within-repertoire ranks of inferred template counts. A later analysis computed generation probabilities with a VDJ recombination model fitted to out-of-frame rearrangements, and checked the results against IGoR. A later analysis scored TCR-TCR, TCR-HLA and TCR-CMV co-occurrence with hypergeometric tests, applying a repertoire-size bias correction to TCR pairs. False discovery rates were estimated in a later analysis by permuting HLA or CMV assignments 20 times. In a later analysis, co-occurring TCRs were grouped using DBSCAN, with TCRdist sequence similarity added in when clustering inside HLA-allele-positive subsets. Repertoires with fewer than 30,000 or more than 120,000 public chains were left out of co-occurrence clustering, as were about 5 repertoires with anomalous nucleotide sharing. Not all clones reach the TCRdb copy of this immuneACCESS table, which keeps in-frame sequences only. Checked studies attribute under half of the gap to unresolved V genes and leave the rest unexplained. V and J calls and clone size are copied from that table; D and trimming were computed from the DNA. Present in this sample are about 170,000 clones, around 80% of which were seen just once. 0.95% to 1.5% of the sample is in the top ten clones.

Material: PBMCs. The chain is made from TRBV27 and TRBJ1-4, and perhaps TRBD1 as D gene, on 5 matching bases. The TCR originated in a boy aged 2 to 10 in good health and CMV-seronegative. At the DNA level, the sequence is TGTGCCAGCAGTAGGACAAGGGGAGGTGAAAAACTGTTTTTT. Protein translation: CASSRTRGGEKLFF.